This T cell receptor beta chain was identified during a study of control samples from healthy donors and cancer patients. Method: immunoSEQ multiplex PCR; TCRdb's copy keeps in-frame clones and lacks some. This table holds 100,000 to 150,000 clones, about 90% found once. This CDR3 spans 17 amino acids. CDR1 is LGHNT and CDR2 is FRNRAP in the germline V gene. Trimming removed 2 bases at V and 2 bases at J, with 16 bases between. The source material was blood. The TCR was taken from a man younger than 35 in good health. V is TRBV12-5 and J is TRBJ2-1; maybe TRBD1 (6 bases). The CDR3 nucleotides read TGTGCTAGTGGTTTGTACCCTCCGGGACACCCCTACAATGAGCAGTTCTTC. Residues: CASGLYPPGHPYNEQFF.